This TCR beta chain was identified in a study of OX40 agonist ivuxolimab in advanced cancers. Study-level findings and limits: The 0.1-3.0 mg/kg partial responders had among the lowest clonal expansion. Clones of CD4+ and CD8+ blood T cells grew by week 6 at doses of 0.1 to 3.0 mg/kg. Nonresponders included some who also had low normalized T-cell clonal expansion.

The V end was cut by 5 bases, the J end by 6 bases, with 5 bases between. The germline V gene has CDR1 SNHLY and CDR2 FYNNEI. CDR3 length equals 12 residues. Remarks on this clone: As yet, its antigen is unknown.

Profiled with immunoSEQ multiplex PCR; TCRdb holds only in-frame clones, not every one. The table lists about 56,000 clones, around 86% of them singletons. The receptor's source is an adult with an advanced solid tumor such as melanoma, head and neck, liver or kidney cancer. The specimen comprised CD4+ or CD8+ T cells sorted from blood, sampled in a trial of the OX40 agonist ivuxolimab. This rearrangement joins TRBV2 to TRBJ1-6; D is unresolved. The CDR3 loop reads CASSYPNSPLHF. In DNA, the CDR3 is TGTGCCAGCAGTTACCCTAATTCACCCCTCCACTTT. Drawing the rest from reference TRBV2 and TRBJ1-6, the complete variable domain is EPEVTQTPSHQVTQMGQEVILRCVPISNHLYFYWYRQILGQKVEFLVSFYNNEISEKSEIFDDQFSVERPDGSNFTLKIRSTKLEDSAMYFCASSYPNSPLHFGNGTRLTVT.